This T cell receptor (beta chain) was retrieved from a study of cytomegalovirus exposure and HLA in healthy donors. Study-wide findings and caveats: TCR beta V- and J-gene trimming, according to a later analysis, was linked to a missense DCLRE1C variant. Fewer N-insertions than the roughly 600-donor mean were reportedly shown by an Asian-associated ancestry cluster in a later analysis. Available immune exposure information was restricted to CMV serostatus only.

PCR was performed using 60 Vbeta and 13 Jbeta primers. The data were produced by immunoSEQ multiplex PCR, yet TCRdb's version contains in-frame clones alone and is incomplete. The sample lists roughly 150,000 clones; approximately 71% were seen once. For this clone: The antigen remains undetermined.

Sequenced input: PBMCs. The sequence was collected from a woman younger than 30 in good health and CMV-seropositive.

The CDR3 DNA follows: TGTGCCAGCAGCTTAAGCGGGGGCGCGTTGGAGCAGTACTTC. Its protein product is CASSLSGGALEQYF. This sequence joins TRBV7-3 and TRBJ2-7; D possibly corresponds to TRBD2 (7 bases). This CDR3 has 14 residues. Per the germline V gene, CDR1 is SGHTA and CDR2 is FQGTGA. Trimming stripped 1 base from V and 7 bases from J, with 14 bases between.